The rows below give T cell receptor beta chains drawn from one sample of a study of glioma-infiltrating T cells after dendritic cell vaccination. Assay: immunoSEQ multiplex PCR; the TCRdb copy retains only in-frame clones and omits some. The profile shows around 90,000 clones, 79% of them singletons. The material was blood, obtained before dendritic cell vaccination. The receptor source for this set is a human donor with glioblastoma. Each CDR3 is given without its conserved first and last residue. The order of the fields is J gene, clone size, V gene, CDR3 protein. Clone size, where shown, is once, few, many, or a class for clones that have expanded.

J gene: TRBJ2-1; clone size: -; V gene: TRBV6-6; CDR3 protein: ASSYMTSYEQF
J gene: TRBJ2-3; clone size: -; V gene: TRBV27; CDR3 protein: ASSLWLAGEPADTQY
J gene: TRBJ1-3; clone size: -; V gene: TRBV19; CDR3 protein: ASGDSHISGNTIY
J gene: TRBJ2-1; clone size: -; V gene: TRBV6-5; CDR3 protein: ASSYSGRGYNEQF
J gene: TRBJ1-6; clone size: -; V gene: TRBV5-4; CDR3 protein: ASSLGLGEGAYSPLH
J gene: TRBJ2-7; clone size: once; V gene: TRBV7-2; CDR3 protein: ASSQAARAYEQY
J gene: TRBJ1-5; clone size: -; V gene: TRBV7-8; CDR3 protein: ASSLELGGPQH
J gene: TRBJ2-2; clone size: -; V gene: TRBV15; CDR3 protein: ATSRDPLAGGSPGELF
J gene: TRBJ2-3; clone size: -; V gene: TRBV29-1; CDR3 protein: SVVAGGSDTQY
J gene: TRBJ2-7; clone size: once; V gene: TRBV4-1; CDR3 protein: ASSQDYSYEQY
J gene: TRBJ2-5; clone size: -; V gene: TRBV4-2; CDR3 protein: ASSQEPSGGVIKTQY
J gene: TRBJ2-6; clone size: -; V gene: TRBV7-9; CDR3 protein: ASSPGHNSGANVLT
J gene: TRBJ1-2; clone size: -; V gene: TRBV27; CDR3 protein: ASRSGQGETYGYT
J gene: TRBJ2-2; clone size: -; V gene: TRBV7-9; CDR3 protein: ASRASGMLAGELF
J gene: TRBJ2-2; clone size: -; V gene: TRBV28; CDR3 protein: ASSSDSPTGELF
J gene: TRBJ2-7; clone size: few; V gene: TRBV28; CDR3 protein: ASSSGSYEQY